The 7 T cell receptor beta chains given below trace back to one sample, sequenced in a study of beta chain features in type 1 diabetes (dated by TCRdb to between 2017 and 2018). Receptor libraries were prepared by the immunoSEQ multiplex PCR assay. All of the isolated RNA was reverse transcribed with the High Capacity cDNA Reverse Transcription Kit, so expressed TCRB transcripts were sequenced. The clones in this table, taken by TCRdb from immuneACCESS, are in-frame only. Not every clone is retained; where verified, under half of the shortfall comes from an unresolved V gene, and the cause of the rest is unknown. This sample comprises hundreds of thousands of clones, 10% to 15% of them detected only once. The top ten clones comprise about 0.017% of the sample. Sequencing input: naive CD4+ T cells from blood. In the paper's terms, the cell subset or site label means: true naive CD4+ T cells. The origin of the receptors is a man younger than 30 in good health.

The V gene is TRBV7-9, the J gene TRBJ2-7, with 15 bases matching TRBD2. This CDR3 has 17 amino acids. Trimming removed 0 bases from V and 2 bases from J; junction bases left unmatched: 2. The germline CDR1 and CDR2 sequences are SEHNR and FQNEAQ (reference sequence). CDR3 sequence (DNA): TGTGCCAGCAGCTTAGCGGGACTAGCGGGAGGAACCTACGAGCAGTACTTC. Its protein is CASSLAGLAGGTYEQYF.

This clone was counted a few times. The CDR3 sequence: CASSFPGGPRETQYF. CDR3 DNA: TGTGCCAGCAGCTTCCCAGGGGGTCCGCGGGAGACCCAGTACTTC. V usage is TRBV7-2 and J usage is TRBJ2-5; TRBD1 matches 7 bases. The CDR3 is 15 amino acids. V lost 3 bases and J lost 5; bases outside the gene matches: 9. Germline CDR1 and CDR2: SGHTA and FQGNSA.

V and J are TRBV28 and TRBJ2-7, with TRBD2 matching over 11 bases. From germline, CDR1 is MDHEN and CDR2 SYDVKM. With 5 bases clipped from V and 2 bases from J, the junction kept 8 bases outside the gene matches. CDR3 length equals 16 residues. The CDR3 bases are TGTGCCAGCAGTGATAGCGGGAGGGAAAGGACCTACGAGCAGTACTTC. It translates to CASSDSGRERTYEQYF. Complete variable domain (other parts from reference TRBV28 and TRBJ2-7): DVKVTQSSRYLVKRTGEKVFLECVQDMDHENMFWYRQDPGLGLRLIYFSYDVKMKEKGDIPEGYSVSREKKERFSLILESASTNQTSMYLCASSDSGRERTYEQYFGPGTRLTVT.

CDR3 coding DNA: TGTGCCAGCAGCTTACAGGGGGCAGGTCCTGGAAACACCATATATTTT. This encodes CASSLQGAGPGNTIYF. The V and J genes are TRBV7-9 and TRBJ1-3; TRBD1 matches 8 bases. CDR1 is SEHNR, CDR2 FQNEAQ, per germline (reference sequence). V shed 2 bases and J 2 bases; nucleotides not matched to a gene: 5. The CDR3 is made up of 16 amino acids.

V is TRBV5-4 and J is TRBJ2-2, with 8 bases that match TRBD2. CDR1 and CDR2 from the germline V gene are SGHNT and YYREEE (reference sequence). V shed 3 bases and J 6 bases; nucleotides not matched to a gene: 10. This CDR3 region has 16 residues. The CDR3 region has the DNA TGTGCCAGCAGCTCCAACGGGGGGGCCGTTTCCGGGGAGCTGTTTTTT. Translated: CASSSNGGAVSGELFF.

This clone has more than one count but fewer than ten. The DNA for the CDR3 is TGTGCCAGCAGACGCAGGGACATAAGCAATCAGCCCCAGCATTTT. Protein sequence: CASRRRDISNQPQHF. This rearrangement joins TRBV28 to TRBJ1-5; D is possibly TRBD1 (6 bases). The CDR3 has 15 residues. Deletions cut 6 bases from V and 1 base from J, with 13 bases between. Germline CDR1 and CDR2: MDHEN and SYDVKM.

The chain links TRBV5-4 to TRBJ2-5, with 10 nucleotides matching TRBD2. The CDR3 has 18 amino acids. Germline V gene sequence: CDR1 SGHNT, CDR2 YYREEE (reference sequence). V lost 6 bases to trimming and J lost 0 bases; unmatched junction nucleotides: 14. CDR3 coding DNA: TGTGCCAGCACGGGGACTAGCGATTCTACGGGATACCAAGAGACCCAGTACTTC. It encodes CASTGTSDSTGYQETQYF.